This T cell receptor beta chain is from a study of control samples from healthy donors and cancer patients. The table came from immunoSEQ multiplex PCR; TCRdb's copy has only in-frame clones and leaves some out. The table lists some 90,000 clones, around 83% of them singletons, with roughly 1.2% in the top ten. CDR3 size: 15 residues. With 3 bases removed from V and 3 bases from J, the gap between germline ends came to 11 bases. Germline CDR1 is SEHNR and CDR2 is FQNEAQ (reference sequence). The genes are TRBV7-9 and TRBJ1-4; no definite D call. Input material: blood. The TCR sequence derives from a woman between 50 and 59 years old in good health. CDR3 loop: CASSFTVEANEKLFF. CDR3 DNA sequence: TGTGCCAGCAGCTTTACGGTAGAGGCTAATGAAAAACTGTTTTTT. The full variable domain, rest sourced from reference TRBV7-9 and TRBJ1-4, is DTGVSQNPRHKITKRGQNVTFRCDPISEHNRLYWYRQTLGQGPEFLTYFQNEAQLEKSRLLSDRFSAERPKGSFSTLEIQRTEQGDSAMYLCASSFTVEANEKLFFGSGTQLSVL.